This TCR beta chain was sequenced for a study of T cell changes during pregnancy in multiple sclerosis. The CDR3 consists of 13 residues. Germline lookup yields CDR1 SGHDT and CDR2 YYEEEE. V was trimmed by 2 bases and J by 0 bases, leaving 4 bases between them. Measured with immunoSEQ multiplex PCR; TCRdb has only the in-frame clones, and not every one. The top ten hold 3% to 3.5% of the sample, which has about 110,000 clones, about nine tenths seen once. Sequences were derived from peripheral blood, sampled after pregnancy. The source of this sequence is a female donor with multiple sclerosis, enrolled in a pregnancy study. The chain is built from TRBV5-6 and TRBJ2-3; D call uncertain. CDR3 DNA: TGTGCCAGCAGCTTCGGGAGCACAGATACGCAGTATTTT. It encodes CASSFGSTDTQYF.